One sample yielded the 23 T cell receptor beta chains listed below, sequenced in a study of regulatory T cells in long-lasting Graves disease. Time point noted: persistent/refractory GD, antithyroid drugs over 5 years with positive TRAb. The TCR library was prepared using RNA isolated from PBMCs. To make TCR beta libraries, researchers used iRepertoire HTBI primers and Arm-PCR of CDR3 regions. MiXCR, applied by TCRdb to the multiplex PCR reads, yields one record per CDR3 protein. The sample lists 450,000 or so distinct CDR3 sequences, 20% occurring once. Sequencing was performed on peripheral blood mononuclear cells (PBMCs), taken when the disease was refractory, from a patient treated with antithyroid drugs. These receptors were obtained from a female donor with Graves disease.

This clonotype was seen more than once but under ten times. The chain links TRBV7-9 to TRBJ2-4; TRBD2 agrees at 11 bases. J gave up 11 bases and V 1 base, and 10 bases lay outside the gene matches. Germline CDR1 is SEHNR and CDR2 is FQNEAQ (reference sequence). This CDR3 has 16 residues. CDR3 amino acids: CASSLELAGGIDLQYF. As DNA, the CDR3 is TGTGCCAGCAGCTTAGAGCTAGCGGGAGGAATAGATCTTCAGTACTTC.

This clonotype has more than one count but fewer than ten. The CDR3 DNA follows: TGCAGTGCCCCCGGAGGAACAGCCAAAAACATTCAGTACTTC. Protein sequence: CSAPGGTAKNIQYF. The chain is built from TRBV20-1 and TRBJ2-4, with D perhaps TRBD2 (5 bases). The CDR3 sequence is 14 residues long. CDR1 is DFQATT, CDR2 SNEGSKA, per germline (reference sequence). The ends were cut back, 6 bases at V and 0 bases at J, with 12 bases in the middle.

This chain uses TRBV9 with TRBJ1-1; D gene unclear. The CDR3 spans 16 residues. The ends were cut back, 2 bases at V and 0 bases at J, with 14 bases in the middle. The germline gives CDR1 SGDLS, CDR2 YYNGEE. CDR3 loop: CASSVSTETMNTEAFF. The CDR3 DNA reads as TGTGCCAGCAGCGTCTCCACAGAGACCATGAACACTGAAGCTTTCTTT.

This clonotype was found a few times. The chain recombines TRBV7-2 with TRBJ1-1; the D is unclear. V lost 1 base to trimming and J lost 1 base, with 4 bases between them. The length of the CDR3 is 13 residues. The germline V gene has CDR1 SGHTA and CDR2 FQGNSA. CDR3: CTSSLGRNTEAFF. CDR3 DNA sequence: TGTACCAGCAGCTTAGGACGGAACACTGAAGCTTTCTTT.

This clonotype was counted many times. The chain links TRBV20-1 to TRBJ1-1; 7 bases agree with TRBD1. J was trimmed by 10 bases and V by 4 bases; bases with no gene match: 12. The CDR3 is 13 residues long. Germline-derived CDR1 and CDR2 are DFQATT and SNEGSKA (reference sequence). The CDR3, as DNA: TGCAGTGCTAACCCGAGGACAGGCTTTGGAGCTTTCTTT. Translation gives CSANPRTGFGAFF.

V is TRBV6-2 or TRBV6-3 and J is TRBJ2-3; TRBD1 matches at 7 bases. CDR1 and CDR2 from the germline V gene are MNHEY and SVGEGT. The CDR3 runs to 14 residues. The ends lost 10 bases at V and 4 bases at J; junction bases unmatched: 11. CDR3 sequence reads: CAKKRTGFADTQYF. CDR3 nucleotides: TGTGCCAAAAAAAGGACAGGTTTCGCAGATACGCAGTATTTT.

The chain has TRBV7-6 and TRBJ2-5; D not resolved. The V end was cut by 2 bases, the J end by 2 bases, with 6 bases between. This CDR3 comprises 13 residues. The germline CDR1 and CDR2 sequences are SGHVS and FNYEAQ. CDR3 sequence reads: CASSLYWQETQYF. The CDR3 coding sequence is TGTGCCAGCAGCTTATACTGGCAAGAGACCCAGTACTTC.

Details on this clonotype: Possible read error: a much larger clone is one base away. This rearrangement joins TRBV30 to TRBJ2-2; 11 nucleotides match TRBD2. The CDR3 totals 14 residues. The germline CDR1 and CDR2 sequences are GTSNPN and SVGIG (reference sequence). In DNA form, the CDR3 reads TGTGCCGGGAGAACTAGCGGGAGCACCGGGGAGCTGTTTTTT. Amino acid sequence: CAGRTSGSTGELFF.

The chain carries TRBV20-1 and TRBJ1-2; 8 bases are shared with TRBD1. The germline V gene encodes CDR1 DFQATT and CDR2 SNEGSKA (reference sequence). Trimming removed 4 bases from V and 8 bases from J; junction bases left unmatched: 6. This CDR3 has 12 amino acids. The CDR3 sequence: CSATQGVLGYTF. For the CDR3, the DNA is TGCAGTGCTACACAGGGGGTTTTGGGCTACACCTTC.

This rearrangement joins TRBV2 to TRBJ1-5; D is ambiguous. This CDR3 spans 15 amino acids. V lost 5 bases to trimming and J lost 1 base, with 12 bases between them. Germline V lookup: CDR1 SNHLY, CDR2 FYNNEI. For the CDR3, the DNA is TGTGCCAGCAGTTTATCGCAGGCCAGCAATCAGCCCCAGCATTTT. Residues: CASSLSQASNQPQHF.

About this clonotype: Given a much more abundant clone one base away, this may be a read error. The genes are TRBV27 and TRBJ2-7, with a weak D call TRBD1 (5 bases). Germline V lookup: CDR1 MNHEY, CDR2 SMNVEV (reference sequence). The CDR3 is made up of 15 amino acids. The CDR3 sequence: CAGSLAGSGTYEQYF. In DNA, the CDR3 is TGTGCCGGCAGTTTGGCAGGGTCAGGAACCTACGAGCAGTACTTC.

The table lists this clonotype with many counts. The chain couples TRBV27 to TRBJ1-5; 7 bases map to TRBD1. V gave up 5 bases and J gave up 7 bases; unmatched junction bases: 8. The CDR3 is made up of 14 amino acids. Germline V CDR1 and CDR2: MNHEY, SMNVEV (reference sequence). The CDR3 DNA follows: TGTGCCAGCAGTCAAGTTGGGACAGCACAGCCCCAGCATTTT. It encodes CASSQVGTAQPQHF.

In this sample, this clonotype turned up a few times. The V gene is TRBV6-1, the J gene TRBJ1-5; TRBD1 is a possible D gene (5 bases). V was shortened by 8 bases and J by 7 bases, with 18 bases between the two germline ends. CDR3 length equals 14 residues. The germline CDR1 and CDR2 sequences are MNHNS and SASEGT. The CDR3 region is CASGTLQGRQPQHF. In DNA, the CDR3 is TGTGCCAGCGGCACCCTCCAGGGCAGGCAGCCCCAGCATTTT.

This clonotype was seen many times. The chain couples TRBV6-5 to TRBJ1-1; D is unresolved. V dropped 2 bases and J dropped 8 bases, with 6 bases sitting between them. CDR1 and CDR2 from the germline V gene are MNHEY and SVGAGI. The CDR3 contains 11 residues. The CDR3 loop is CASSYPHEAFF. In DNA form, the CDR3 reads TGTGCCAGCAGTTACCCCCACGAAGCTTTCTTT.

At least ten counts were recorded for this clonotype. The chain couples TRBV28 to TRBJ2-7; 7 bases agree with TRBD2. CDR3 length equals 17 residues. Germline CDR1 and CDR2: MDHEN and SYDVKM. V lost 7 bases to trimming and J lost 4 bases; unmatched junction nucleotides: 19. The CDR3 sequence is CASITQVAGEPSYEQYF. The CDR3 bases are TGTGCCAGCATTACCCAGGTGGCGGGAGAGCCCTCTTACGAGCAGTACTTC.

V and J are TRBV5-6 and TRBJ1-2; a possible D gene is TRBD1 (6 bases). There are 14 residues in the CDR3. Trimming shortened V by 0 bases and J by 3 bases, and 9 bases separated the two germline ends. The germline V gene has CDR1 SGHDT and CDR2 YYEEEE. This CDR3 is CASSLGDTYYGYTF. DNA for the CDR3: TGTGCCAGCAGCTTGGGGGACACGTACTATGGCTACACCTTC.

This clonotype was detected many times. The chain links TRBV27 to TRBJ1-1, with a weak D call TRBD1 (6 bases). This CDR3 contains 12 residues. Trimming took off 6 bases at V and 7 bases at J, with 12 bases between the two ends. The germline V gene has CDR1 MNHEY and CDR2 SMNVEV (reference sequence). Here the CDR3 DNA reads TGTGCCAGCAGCCCCGGGGGCGGTGAAGCTTTCTTT. This translates into CASSPGGGEAFF.

In its sample, this clonotype was seen a few times. The chain combines TRBV29-1 with TRBJ2-7, with D possibly called TRBD1 or TRBD2 (5 bases each). The ends were cut back, 2 bases at V and 3 bases at J, with 14 bases in the middle. Per the germline V gene, CDR1 is SQVTM and CDR2 is ANQGSEA. The CDR3 runs to 14 residues. The CDR3 region is CSVESPRDGYEQYF. DNA for the CDR3: TGCAGCGTTGAATCTCCACGGGACGGCTACGAGCAGTACTTC.

This clonotype was seen repeatedly, ten times or more. This rearrangement joins TRBV7-4 to TRBJ2-5; 7 bases line up with TRBD2. Germline CDR1 and CDR2: SGHVT and SQSDAQ. This CDR3 region has 15 residues. V dropped 4 bases and J dropped 5; count of bases not matched to a gene: 10. CDR3 nucleotide sequence: TGTGCCAGCAGCTCACTATCGACTAGCTCGGAGACCCAGTACTTC. This codes for CASSSLSTSSETQYF.

This clonotype was recorded once. The V gene is TRBV19, the J gene TRBJ2-6, with D hard to call. V lost 0 bases to trimming and J lost 2 bases, with 5 bases between them. The CDR3 totals 15 residues. In germline, CDR1 is LNHDA, CDR2 SQIVND (reference sequence). The CDR3 region has the DNA TGTGCCAGTAGTATAGAGGCGACTGGGGCCAACGTCCTGACTTTC. Translated: CASSIEATGANVLTF.

This clonotype occurred many times. V usage is TRBV28 and J usage is TRBJ1-5, with TRBD1 matching 10 bases. The CDR3 is made up of 17 amino acids. In germline, CDR1 is MDHEN, CDR2 SYDVKM. The V and J ends lost 6 bases and 2 bases, in that order; junction bases with no gene match: 10. CDR3 DNA sequence: TGTGCCAGCAGCCCGAGACAGGGGGCGGGCGGCAATCAGCCCCAGCATTTT. Protein product: CASSPRQGAGGNQPQHF.

The CDR3 loop is CASSYSPASYNEQFF. The CDR3 DNA sequence: TGTGCCAGCAGCTACTCCCCGGCCTCCTACAATGAGCAGTTCTTC. This sequence joins TRBV11-2 and TRBJ2-1; D is uncertain. The CDR3 consists of 15 residues. The V gene's germline CDR1 is SGHAT and CDR2 FQNNGV. Trimming removed 4 bases from V and 0 bases from J, with 10 bases in between.

The chain employs TRBV7-9 and TRBJ1-2; 9 nucleotides line up with TRBD1. The CDR3 has 13 residues. V trimming: 5 bases; J trimming: 6 bases; junction bases outside the gene matches: 4. Germline assignment: CDR1 SEHNR and CDR2 FQNEAQ (reference sequence). CDR3: CASSETGGHGYTF. CDR3 DNA sequence: TGTGCCAGCAGCGAGACAGGGGGTCATGGCTACACCTTC. Using reference TRBV7-9 and TRBJ1-2 for the parts outside the CDR3, the full variable domain is DTGVSQNPRHKITKRGQNVTFRCDPISEHNRLYWYRQTLGQGPEFLTYFQNEAQLEKSRLLSDRFSAERPKGSFSTLEIQRTEQGDSAMYLCASSETGGHGYTFGSGTRLTVV.